These 4 T cell receptor beta chains share one sample of origin, sequenced in a study of CD8 T cells in ankylosing spondylitis. Overall study findings and caveats: A TCR beta motif made of fewer than 10 highly homologous variants seemed typical of ankylosing spondylitis blood.

TCRdb independently ran MiXCR on the 5' RACE reads; one entry per CDR3 protein. The table shows some 400,000 distinct CDR3 sequences, with about 20% occurring only once. These TCRs' antigens remain unknown. Sample: blood, either unsorted or a sorted T cell fraction (not recorded which). These receptor sequences come from a male donor with ankylosing spondylitis.

This clonotype was detected only a few times. This chain links TRBV15 with TRBJ1-1; 8 bases match TRBD1. Germline-derived CDR1 and CDR2 are LNHNV and YYDKDF (reference sequence). The trim removed 5 bases at V and 2 bases at J, leaving 4 bases unmatched. This CDR3 has 14 amino acids. The CDR3 sequence: CATSFDRGNTEAFF. Here the CDR3 DNA reads TGTGCCACCAGCTTCGACAGGGGTAACACTGAAGCTTTCTTT.

This clonotype was recorded many times. The chain links TRBV14 to TRBJ2-3; D is uncertain. Germline CDR1 and CDR2: SGHDN and FVKESK. Trimming removed 5 bases from V and 5 bases from J, with 17 bases in between. The length of the CDR3 is 15 residues. CDR3 loop: CASSARRNTEDTQYF. The CDR3 DNA follows: TGTGCCAGCAGCGCCCGCCGTAATACTGAAGATACGCAGTATTTT.

This CDR3 is CSANPSGRPGELFF. The CDR3 DNA is TGCAGTGCTAATCCAAGCGGGAGGCCCGGGGAGCTGTTTTTT. This chain links TRBV20-1 with TRBJ2-2, with 9 nucleotides matching TRBD2. After removal of 4 bases from V and 6 bases from J, the junction contained 6 bases not matched to a gene. The CDR3 sequence is 14 residues long. Germline loops: CDR1 DFQATT, CDR2 SNEGSKA (reference sequence).

The chain joins TRBV11-2 to TRBJ1-1; tentative D call: TRBD1 (6 bases). The ends were cut back, 3 bases at V and 4 bases at J, with 12 bases in the middle. This CDR3 has 14 amino acids. Germline V gene data show CDR1 as SGHAT and CDR2 as FQNNGV. CDR3 in amino acids: CASSFNRVRTEAFF. CDR3 nucleotide sequence: TGTGCCAGCAGCTTCAACAGGGTACGCACTGAAGCTTTCTTT.